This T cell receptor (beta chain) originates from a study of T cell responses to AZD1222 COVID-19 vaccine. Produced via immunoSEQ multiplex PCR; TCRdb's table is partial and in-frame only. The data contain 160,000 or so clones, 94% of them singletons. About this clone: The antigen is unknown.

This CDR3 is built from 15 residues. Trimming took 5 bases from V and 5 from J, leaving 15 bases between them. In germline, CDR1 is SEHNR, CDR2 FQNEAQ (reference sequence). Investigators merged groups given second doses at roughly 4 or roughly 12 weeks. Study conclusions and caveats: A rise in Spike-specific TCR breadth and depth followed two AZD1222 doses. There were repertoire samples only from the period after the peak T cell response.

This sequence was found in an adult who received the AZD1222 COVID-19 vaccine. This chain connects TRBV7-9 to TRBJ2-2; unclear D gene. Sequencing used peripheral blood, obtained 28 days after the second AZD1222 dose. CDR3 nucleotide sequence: TGTGCCAGCAGCCAGGACCCATCGAGGACCGGGGAGCTGTTTTTT. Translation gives CASSQDPSRTGELFF.